The clone carrying this T cell receptor beta chain was observed many times. The antigen remains undetermined. After removal of 3 bases from V and 6 bases from J, the junction contained 1 base not matched to a gene. CDR3 size: 13 residues. Germline CDR1 and CDR2: SGHVS and FQNEAQ. The sample originates from a study of spatial heterogeneity in lung cancer. Study summary: Fewer alpha-chain than beta-chain sequences were consistently detected. Averaged across combinations, each unique TCR and UMI pairing appeared more than ten times in raw reads, which were uncorrected. Study conclusions and caveats: The study found ubiquitous expanded tumor TCRs in blood more at resection than follow-up.

Using its own MiXCR run on the 5' RACE reads, TCRdb lists one record per CDR3 protein. The sample has almost 75,000 distinct CDR3 sequences, roughly 14% seen once. The time point is: sample taken at primary tumor resection. No cell sorting; template was whole RNA from tumor, lung tissue or PBMC. The donors comprised 60 to 80 untreated early-stage non-small cell lung cancer patients. The source is a male donor with early-stage non-small cell lung cancer. V is TRBV7-8 and J is TRBJ1-2; 10 bases are a match to TRBD1. The source material was PBMCs, sampled at surgery. The CDR3: CASSLDRGNGYTF. Here the CDR3 DNA reads TGTGCCAGCAGCTTGGACAGGGGGAATGGCTACACCTTC.